The 12 T cell receptor beta chains listed next were all sequenced from one sample in a study of T-cell reconstitution after alpha-beta-depleted transplantation in children. Library preparation (for TCRbeta) was performed with unique molecular identifiers. TCRdb reanalysed the PCR reads using MiXCR and keeps one entry per CDR3 protein. The repertoire holds fewer than 750,000 distinct CDR3 sequences, with 25% to 30% as singletons. The sequenced sample was PBMCs, obtained before TCRalphabeta/CD19-depleted stem cell transplant. These receptor sequences come from a boy under two years old with Wiskott-Aldrich syndrome, due to receive a stem cell transplant.

This clonotype was seen a handful of times. The V gene is TRBV7-9, the J gene TRBJ2-1, with 9 positions matching TRBD2. Germline V gives CDR1 SEHNR, CDR2 FQNEAQ (reference sequence). The ends lost 5 bases at V and 7 bases at J; junction bases unmatched: 12. The length of the CDR3 is 16 residues. CDR3 in amino acids: CASSPVGLAGRNEQFF. The CDR3 nucleotides are TGTGCCAGCAGCCCGGTCGGCCTAGCGGGAAGGAATGAGCAGTTCTTC.

This clonotype appeared a single time. The rearrangement uses TRBV7-9 and TRBJ1-6; D not resolved. Germline V gene lookup returns CDR1 SEHNR and CDR2 FQNEAQ (reference sequence). CDR3 size: 15 residues. V lost 2 bases to trimming and J lost 10 bases, with 15 bases between them. CDR3: CASSLWGTVGSPLHF. Here the CDR3 DNA reads TGTGCCAGCAGCTTATGGGGTACCGTCGGGTCACCCCTCCACTTT. Together with reference TRBV7-9 and TRBJ1-6, the CDR3 gives the full variable domain: DTGVSQNPRHKITKRGQNVTFRCDPISEHNRLYWYRQTLGQGPEFLTYFQNEAQLEKSRLLSDRFSAERPKGSFSTLEIQRTEQGDSAMYLCASSLWGTVGSPLHFGNGTRLTVT.

The chain employs TRBV5-1 and TRBJ2-7; 9 positions agree with TRBD2. Germline V CDR1 and CDR2: SGHRS, YFSETQ. CDR3 size: 15 residues. V lost 5 bases and J lost 2; bases outside the gene matches: 8. CDR3 protein: CASRTIAGDPYEQYF. In DNA form, the CDR3 reads TGCGCCAGCAGGACGATAGCGGGAGATCCCTACGAGCAGTACTTC.

The rearrangement joins TRBV7-3 to TRBJ2-1; 7 bases line up with TRBD2. The CDR3 covers 16 residues. V lost 3 bases, J lost 4 bases, and 9 bases stayed unmatched. CDR1 and CDR2 from the germline V gene are SGHTA and FQGTGA. The CDR3 nucleotides are TGTGCCAGCAGCTTTGATGCTAGCGGCTTTTACAATGAGCAGTTCTTC. Translation: CASSFDASGFYNEQFF.

The chain combines TRBV29-1 with TRBJ1-2; D is uncertain. V was shortened by 6 bases and J by 1 base, with 6 bases between the two germline ends. This CDR3 comprises 11 residues. Germline V gene lookup returns CDR1 SQVTM and CDR2 ANQGSEA. CDR3 in amino acids: CSVRYNYGYTF. CDR3 DNA sequence: TGCAGCGTAAGATATAACTATGGCTACACCTTC.

This clonotype was seen a few times. The chain couples TRBV20-1 to TRBJ2-1; TRBD2 is a possible D gene (5 bases). Germline CDR1 and CDR2: DFQATT and SNEGSKA (reference sequence). V shed 0 bases and J shed 8 bases, with 14 bases lying between them. The CDR3 consists of 14 residues. Written as DNA, the CDR3 is TGCAGTGCTAGAGATAGAACGGGATCCGATGAGCAGTTCTTC. Its protein product is CSARDRTGSDEQFF.

This chain joins TRBV10-3 and TRBJ1-5; TRBD1 is a possible D gene (5 bases). The CDR3 length is 14 residues. The germline CDR1 and CDR2 sequences are ENHRY and SYGVKD. V dropped 11 bases and J dropped 3 bases, with 17 bases sitting between them. The CDR3 bases are TGTGCCGTCTCGGACACGATATCCAATCAGCCCCAGCATTTT. Its protein is CAVSDTISNQPQHF.

V and J are TRBV20-1 and TRBJ1-1; D is unclear. CDR3 length: 10 amino acids. V dropped 4 bases and J dropped 3 bases, with 3 bases sitting between them. Germline values: CDR1 DFQATT, CDR2 SNEGSKA (reference sequence). CDR3 DNA sequence: TGCAGTGCTAAGTACACTGAAGCTTTCTTT. As protein: CSAKYTEAFF.

The V call is TRBV5-1, the J call TRBJ1-2; D remains unclear. The CDR3 is made up of 13 amino acids. In germline, CDR1 is SGHRS, CDR2 YFSETQ. V lost 4 bases and J lost 3, with 10 bases in between. CDR3 sequence: CASSAAPHYGYTF. CDR3 nucleotides: TGCGCCAGCAGCGCCGCTCCTCACTATGGCTACACCTTC. Supplemented by reference TRBV5-1 and TRBJ1-2, the full variable domain reads KAGVTQTPRYLIKTRGQQVTLSCSPISGHRSVSWYQQTPGQGLQFLFEYFSETQRNKGNFPGRFSGRQFSNSRSEMNVSTLELGDSALYLCASSAAPHYGYTFGSGTRLTVV.

The sample holds a few counts of this clonotype. The chain recombines TRBV11-2 with TRBJ2-1; 8 bases agree with TRBD2. Losses at the gene ends were 2 bases for V and 4 bases for J; bases not matched to a gene: 16. The CDR3 is 19 amino acids. Germline values: CDR1 SGHAT, CDR2 FQNNGV. The CDR3 sequence: CASSLLFPGSGSPYNEQFF. CDR3 coding DNA: TGTGCCAGCAGCTTACTTTTTCCGGGGAGCGGGAGTCCTTACAATGAGCAGTTCTTC.

The chain has TRBV5-1 and TRBJ1-3, with D perhaps matching TRBD1 (5 bases). The CDR3 contains 17 residues. Germline V gene data show CDR1 as SGHRS and CDR2 as YFSETQ. V was cut by 2 bases and J by 0 bases, with 15 bases left in between. CDR3 nucleotides: TGCGCCAGCAGCTTTTACCATCAGGGTCTCTCTGGAAACACCATATATTTT. Translated, it gives CASSFYHQGLSGNTIYF.

The chain uses TRBV5-1 and TRBJ2-5, with TRBD1 matching over 10 bases. Germline V gene lookup returns CDR1 SGHRS and CDR2 YFSETQ. V lost 3 bases and J lost 4; bases outside the gene matches: 6. This CDR3 contains 15 residues. The CDR3 DNA is TGCGCCAGCAGCTGGGCCGGGACAGGGGTAGAGACCCAGTACTTC. It encodes CASSWAGTGVETQYF.